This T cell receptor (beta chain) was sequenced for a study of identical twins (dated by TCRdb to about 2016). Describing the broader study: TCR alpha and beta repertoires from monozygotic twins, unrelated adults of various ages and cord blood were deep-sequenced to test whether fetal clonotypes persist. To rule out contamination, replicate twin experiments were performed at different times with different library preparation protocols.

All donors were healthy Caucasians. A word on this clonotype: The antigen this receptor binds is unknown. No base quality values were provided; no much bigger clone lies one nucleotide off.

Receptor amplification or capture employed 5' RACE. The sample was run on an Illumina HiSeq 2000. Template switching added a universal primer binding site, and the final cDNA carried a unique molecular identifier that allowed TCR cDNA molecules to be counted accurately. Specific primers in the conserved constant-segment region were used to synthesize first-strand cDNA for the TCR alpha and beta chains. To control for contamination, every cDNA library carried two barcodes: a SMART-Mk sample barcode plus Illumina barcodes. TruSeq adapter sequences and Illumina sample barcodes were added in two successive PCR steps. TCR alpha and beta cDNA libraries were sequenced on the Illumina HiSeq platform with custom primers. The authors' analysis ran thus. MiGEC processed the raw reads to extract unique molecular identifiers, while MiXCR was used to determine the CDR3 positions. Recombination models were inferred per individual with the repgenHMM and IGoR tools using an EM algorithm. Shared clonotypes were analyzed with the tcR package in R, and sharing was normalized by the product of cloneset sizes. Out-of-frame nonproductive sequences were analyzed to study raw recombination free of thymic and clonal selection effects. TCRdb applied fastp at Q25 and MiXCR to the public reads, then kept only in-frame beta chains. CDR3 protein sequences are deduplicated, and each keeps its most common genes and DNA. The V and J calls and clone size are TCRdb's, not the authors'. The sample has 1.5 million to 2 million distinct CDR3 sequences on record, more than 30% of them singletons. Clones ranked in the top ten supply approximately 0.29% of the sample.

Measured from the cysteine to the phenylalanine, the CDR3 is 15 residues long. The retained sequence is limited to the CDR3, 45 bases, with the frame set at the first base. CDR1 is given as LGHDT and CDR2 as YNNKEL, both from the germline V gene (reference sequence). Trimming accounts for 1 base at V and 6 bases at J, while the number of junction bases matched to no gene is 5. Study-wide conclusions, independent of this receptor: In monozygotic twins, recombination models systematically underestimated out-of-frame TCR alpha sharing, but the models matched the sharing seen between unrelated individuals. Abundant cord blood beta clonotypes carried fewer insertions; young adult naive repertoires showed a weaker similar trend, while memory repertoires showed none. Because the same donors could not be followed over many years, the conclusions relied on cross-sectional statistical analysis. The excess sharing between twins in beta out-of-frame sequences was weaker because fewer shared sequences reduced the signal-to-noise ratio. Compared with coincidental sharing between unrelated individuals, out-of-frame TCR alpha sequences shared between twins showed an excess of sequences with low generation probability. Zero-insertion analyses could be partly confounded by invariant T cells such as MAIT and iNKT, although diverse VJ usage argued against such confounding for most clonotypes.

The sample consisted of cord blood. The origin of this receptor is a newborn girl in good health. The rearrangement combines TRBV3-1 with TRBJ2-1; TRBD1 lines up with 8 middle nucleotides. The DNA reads TGTGCCAGCAGCCAAGGATGGACAGGGTCCAATGAGCAGTTCTTC. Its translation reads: CASSQGWTGSNEQFF.